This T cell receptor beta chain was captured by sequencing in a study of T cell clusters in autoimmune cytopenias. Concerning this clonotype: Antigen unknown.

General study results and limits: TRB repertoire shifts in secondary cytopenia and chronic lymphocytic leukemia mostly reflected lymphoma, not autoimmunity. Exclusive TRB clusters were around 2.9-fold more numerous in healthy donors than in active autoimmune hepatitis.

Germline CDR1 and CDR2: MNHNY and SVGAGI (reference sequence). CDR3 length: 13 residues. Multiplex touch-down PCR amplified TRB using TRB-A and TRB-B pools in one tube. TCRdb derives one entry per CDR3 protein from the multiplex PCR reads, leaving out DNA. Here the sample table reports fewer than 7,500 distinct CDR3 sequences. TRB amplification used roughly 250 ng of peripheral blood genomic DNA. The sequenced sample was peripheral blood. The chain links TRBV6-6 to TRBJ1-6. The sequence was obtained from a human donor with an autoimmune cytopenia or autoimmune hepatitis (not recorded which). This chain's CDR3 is CASSYGYNSPLHF.